Sequencing of this T cell receptor beta chain was carried out in a study of shared clonotypes between healthy human individuals. Study details: Each donor's CD4 naive and CD4 memory cells filled three plates apiece, CD8 naive two, and CD8 memory one.

Study outcomes and limitations: Clonotypes shared by all four donors outscored non-shared clonotypes in generation probability.

Turning to this clone: Its antigen remains unidentified.

CDR1 is SGDLS and CDR2 is YYNGEE in the germline V gene. V lost 4 bases to trimming and J lost 5 bases; unmatched junction nucleotides: 21. The CDR3 contains 19 residues. The method was immunoSEQ multiplex PCR; TCRdb's version includes in-frame clones alone and lacks a portion of them. This sample yields about 1 million clones, of which roughly 74% are seen a single time; 0.52% belongs to the top ten. The TCR originated in a man in his late teens or twenties in good health. Some clones in this sample may be carry-over from other donors' samples. The sample taken for sequencing was memory CD4+ T cells from PBMCs. The subset here: CD45RA-negative fraction. The chain recombines TRBV9 with TRBJ2-1; TRBD1 matches at 7 bases. CDR3 nucleotides: TGTGCCAGCAGCTCCCGGGACAGCAACGCGCGGGCGGCTCACAATGAGCAGTTCTTC. As protein: CASSSRDSNARAAHNEQFF. The variable domain in full, completed from reference TRBV9 and TRBJ2-1, reads DSGVTQTPKHLITATGQRVTLRCSPRSGDLSVYWYQQSLDQGLQFLIQYYNGEERAKGNILERFSAQQFPDLHSELNLSSLELGDSALYFCASSSRDSNARAAHNEQFFGPGTRLTVL.